The source of this TCR beta chain is a study of beta chain features in type 1 diabetes. As concerns this clone: No antigen is known for it.

V lost 0 bases, J lost 2 bases, and 7 bases stayed unmatched. Looked up from germline, CDR1 is LGHNA and CDR2 is YSLEER. The CDR3 contains 16 residues. Broader study findings: Any role of HLA type in TCRB rearrangement remained unresolved here. Moderately but significantly shorter TCRB CDR3s were found in Type 1 diabetes patients in all four CD4+ subsets. A closer apparent resemblance between naive, central memory and Treg TCRB repertoires was seen in patients than in healthy donors.

Isolated RNA was reverse transcribed in full, so expressed TCRB transcripts were sequenced. Mean read depth for naive, central memory and regulatory T cell samples was several million reads. Produced via immunoSEQ multiplex PCR; TCRdb's table is partial and in-frame only. The data contain around 710,000 clones, roughly an eighth of them singletons. Sorting with CD45RO/CCR7/CD25/CD127/CD95/CD27 yielded naive, central memory, regulatory and stem-like memory CD4+ cells. The material sequenced was naive CD4+ T cells from blood. The clonotype originates from a man aged 30 to 45 with type 1 diabetes. The chain carries TRBV4-3 and TRBJ2-7; 7 bases map to TRBD2. The CDR3 region has the DNA TGCGCCAGCAGCCAAGATTGGGCCGGGGGGACCTACGAGCAGTACTTC. This translates into CASSQDWAGGTYEQYF.